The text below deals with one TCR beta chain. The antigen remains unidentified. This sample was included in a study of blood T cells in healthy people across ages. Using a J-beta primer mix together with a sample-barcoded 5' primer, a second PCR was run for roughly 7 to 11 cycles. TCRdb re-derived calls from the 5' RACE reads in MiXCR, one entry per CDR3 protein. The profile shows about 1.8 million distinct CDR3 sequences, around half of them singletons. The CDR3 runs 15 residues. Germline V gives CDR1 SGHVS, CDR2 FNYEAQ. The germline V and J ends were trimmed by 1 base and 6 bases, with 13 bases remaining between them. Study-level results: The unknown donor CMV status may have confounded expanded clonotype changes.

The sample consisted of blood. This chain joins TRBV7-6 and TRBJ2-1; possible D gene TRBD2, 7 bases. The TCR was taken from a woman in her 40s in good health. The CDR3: CASSLVRGGLNEQFF. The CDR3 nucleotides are TGTGCCAGCAGCTTAGTAAGGGGGGGCCTCAATGAGCAGTTCTTC.